This entry lists 20 T cell receptor beta chains sequenced from one sample in a study of graft-versus-host responses after intestinal transplantation. Libraries were prepared by immunoSEQ multiplex PCR; TCRdb keeps only in-frame clonotypes and omits some of them. The sample has tens of thousands of clones; less than 90% are singletons. Antigens for these TCRs are unknown. The sample here was unstimulated CD4+ T cells sorted from spleen or lymph node cells, taken before intestinal transplant. Receptors originate from a human donor who received an intestinal transplant.

The chain links TRBV5-1 to TRBJ1-4; 9 bases match TRBD1. Trimming cost V 0 bases and J 7 bases; bases outside gene matches: 4. Germline V gene lookup returns CDR1 SGHRS and CDR2 YFSETQ. The CDR3 runs to 15 residues. The CDR3 sequence is CASSLGDRVIEKLFF. The CDR3 bases are TGCGCCAGCAGCTTGGGGGACAGGGTTATTGAAAAACTGTTTTTT.

The V call is TRBV6-1, the J call TRBJ2-5; D call uncertain. The CDR3 extends over 14 amino acids. Germline values: CDR1 MNHNS, CDR2 SASEGT. V was trimmed by 8 bases and J by 1 base, leaving 14 bases between them. CDR3 nucleotide sequence: TGTGCCAGCGGGCCAGGCCCGCTCCAAGAGACCCAGTACTTC. This translates into CASGPGPLQETQYF.

The rearrangement joins TRBV5-1 to TRBJ2-1, with 15 bases lining up with TRBD2. CDR1 is SGHRS and CDR2 is YFSETQ in the germline V gene. The CDR3 is 15 amino acids. The junction had 2 bases not matched to a gene; V was cut back by 3 bases and J by 7 bases. CDR3: CASSSGTSGRNEQFF. CDR3 DNA: TGCGCCAGCAGCTCCGGGACTAGCGGGAGGAATGAGCAGTTCTTC.

The chain combines TRBV5-1 with TRBJ1-3; 7 bases fit TRBD1. This CDR3 has 15 residues. CDR1 and CDR2 from the germline V gene are SGHRS and YFSETQ. The junction had 4 bases not matched to a gene; V was cut back by 4 bases and J by 0 bases. The CDR3 region has the DNA TGCGCCAGCAGCCCGGGACAGCACTCTGGAAACACCATATATTTT. Translation gives CASSPGQHSGNTIYF.

The CDR3 DNA reads as TGTGCCAGCAGTACCCCAACACGGGCGGGGGGCTACACCTTC. Amino acid sequence: CASSTPTRAGGYTF. The chain joins TRBV28 to TRBJ1-2; D not resolved. Germline CDR1 is MDHEN and CDR2 is SYDVKM. Deletions cut 5 bases from V and 8 bases from J, with 18 bases between. The CDR3 runs to 14 residues.

V and J are TRBV5-1 and TRBJ2-1, with 7 bases aligning to TRBD2. Germline trimming cut 0 bases from V and 3 bases from J; bases unmatched to any gene: 3. Germline CDR1 reads SGHRS; CDR2 reads YFSETQ. The CDR3 extends over 15 amino acids. The CDR3 coding sequence is TGCGCCAGCAGCTTGGAGGGCGGGAGCTACAATGAGCAGTTCTTC. Translation gives CASSLEGGSYNEQFF.

The chain couples TRBV9 to TRBJ1-4; D not certain. Trimming cost V 2 bases and J 2 bases, with 13 bases left between them. Germline V gene lookup returns CDR1 SGDLS and CDR2 YYNGEE. The CDR3 has 16 amino acids. Written as DNA, the CDR3 is TGTGCCAGCAGCGTCTCAAGCGGGCCTACTAATGAAAAACTGTTTTTT. Residues: CASSVSSGPTNEKLFF.

The V gene is TRBV7-8, the J gene TRBJ1-5; 9 bases fit TRBD1. V was pared by 1 base and J by 2 bases, with 6 bases of the junction left unmatched. This CDR3 spans 17 amino acids. In germline, CDR1 is SGHVS, CDR2 FQNEAQ. This CDR3 reads CASSLGGDRERNQPQHF. In nucleotides, the CDR3 is TGTGCCAGCAGCTTAGGAGGGGACAGGGAGCGCAATCAGCCCCAGCATTTT. Supplemented by reference TRBV7-8 and TRBJ1-5, the full variable domain reads GAGVSQSPRYKVAKRGQDVALRCDPISGHVSLFWYQQALGQGPEFLTYFQNEAQLDKSGLPSDRFFAERPEGSVSTLKIQRTQQEDSAVYLCASSLGGDRERNQPQHFGDGTRLSIL.

This sequence joins TRBV28 and TRBJ1-4; 8 bases align to TRBD1. Germline CDR1 and CDR2: MDHEN and SYDVKM. The CDR3 totals 16 residues. V trimming: 8 bases; J trimming: 8 bases; junction bases outside the gene matches: 16. CDR3 coding DNA: TGTGCCAGCGGCTCTCAGGGGGCAGAAGAAGGAGAAAAACTGTTTTTT. It specifies CASGSQGAEEGEKLFF.

V is TRBV5-1 and J is TRBJ1-5; no firm D call. In germline, CDR1 is SGHRS, CDR2 YFSETQ. The CDR3 extends over 13 amino acids. Trimming shortened V by 0 bases and J by 7 bases, and 8 bases separated the two germline ends. The CDR3 region has the DNA TGCGCCAGCAGCTTGGTGCGGTGGCAGCCCCAGCATTTT. It is translated as CASSLVRWQPQHF.

The chain has TRBV6-5 and TRBJ1-1, with D perhaps matching TRBD1 (6 bases). This CDR3 contains 15 residues. Germline V gives CDR1 MNHEY, CDR2 SVGAGI. The V end lost 6 bases, the J end lost 1 base, and 15 bases lay between the germline ends. The CDR3 DNA reads as TGTGCCAGCAGACCGGACAGCCGATGGAACACTGAAGCTTTCTTT. Translated, it gives CASRPDSRWNTEAFF.

This clone was seen just once. V gene TRBV5-1 combines with J gene TRBJ2-5; perhaps TRBD2 as D (5 bases). V lost 1 base and J lost 2, with 6 bases in between. The CDR3 spans 13 residues. Germline V gene data show CDR1 as SGHRS and CDR2 as YFSETQ. The CDR3 is CASSLPGQETQYF. CDR3 DNA sequence: TGCGCCAGCAGCTTGCCGGGACAAGAGACCCAGTACTTC. The full variable domain, completed using reference TRBV5-1 and TRBJ2-5, is KAGVTQTPRYLIKTRGQQVTLSCSPISGHRSVSWYQQTPGQGLQFLFEYFSETQRNKGNFPGRFSGRQFSNSRSEMNVSTLELGDSALYLCASSLPGQETQYFGPGTRLLVL.

The V gene is TRBV9, the J gene TRBJ2-3; 9 nucleotides match TRBD2. The CDR3 contains 15 residues. CDR1 and CDR2 (germline): SGDLS, YYNGEE. The junction had 7 bases not matched to a gene; V was cut back by 3 bases and J by 5 bases. The CDR3 sequence is CASSETTSGRDTQYF. The CDR3 nucleotides read TGTGCCAGCAGCGAAACGACTAGCGGAAGAGATACGCAGTATTTT.

The chain links TRBV28 to TRBJ2-7; the match to TRBD2 covers 16 bases. The germline V gene encodes CDR1 MDHEN and CDR2 SYDVKM. The CDR3 totals 18 residues. V lost 4 bases, J lost 4 bases, and 10 bases stayed unmatched. The CDR3 reads CASSSTGTSGRGWYEQYF. The CDR3 DNA follows: TGTGCCAGCAGTTCCACCGGGACTAGCGGGAGGGGTTGGTACGAGCAGTACTTC.

This chain links TRBV7-3 with TRBJ2-2; 9 bases map to TRBD1. The CDR3 is made up of 16 amino acids. The germline CDR1 and CDR2 sequences are SGHTA and FQGTGA. V lost 4 bases and J lost 2; bases outside the gene matches: 5. The CDR3 spells CASSSSDRGNTGELFF. DNA of the CDR3: TGTGCCAGCAGCTCGTCGGACAGGGGAAACACCGGGGAGCTGTTTTTT.

This clone was recorded only once. The chain joins TRBV6-1 to TRBJ2-5; D is perhaps TRBD2 (6 bases). V lost 7 bases and J lost 8, with 20 bases in between. CDR3 length: 14 amino acids. From germline, CDR1 is MNHNS and CDR2 SASEGT. The CDR3 region has the DNA TGTGCCAGCATTCGGACGCAGGAGGGAAAAACCCAGTACTTC. Residues: CASIRTQEGKTQYF.

This clone was seen a few times. The CDR3 sequence is CSVFTGTGMLETQYF. In DNA, the CDR3 is TGCAGCGTTTTTACCGGGACAGGGATGTTAGAGACCCAGTACTTC. The chain recombines TRBV29-1 with TRBJ2-5, with 9 positions matching TRBD1. Germline lookup yields CDR1 SQVTM and CDR2 ANQGSEA. The CDR3 sequence is 15 residues long. V was clipped by 5 bases and J by 4 bases; unmatched bases: 11.

Points on this clone: A read error may produce the germline difference seen at one junction end. The V and J genes are TRBV6-1 and TRBJ2-1; 8 bases match TRBD2. Germline V gene lookup returns CDR1 MNHNS and CDR2 SASEGT. The CDR3 length is 14 residues. The CDR3 bases are TGTGCCAGCAGACCGGGACTAGGCCCGAATGGGCAGTTCTTC. As protein: CASRPGLGPNGQFF.

The chain employs TRBV9 and TRBJ2-2, with TRBD2 as a possible D gene (6 bases). The V end lost 7 bases, the J end lost 0 bases, and 13 bases lay between the germline ends. The germline CDR1 and CDR2 sequences are SGDLS and YYNGEE. The CDR3 length is 15 residues. This CDR3 reads CASERGLSNTGELFF. The CDR3 DNA reads TGTGCCAGCGAACGGGGACTCTCGAACACCGGGGAGCTGTTTTTT.

The chain recombines TRBV6-5 with TRBJ1-2, with D maybe TRBD1 (6 bases). CDR1 and CDR2 from the germline V gene are MNHEY and SVGAGI. This CDR3 region has 13 residues. The V gene lost 6 bases and the J gene lost 8 bases, with 16 bases spanning the gap. CDR3 sequence (DNA): TGTGCCAGCAGGCCCGACAGGTCTAGAGGCTACACCTTC. Protein product: CASRPDRSRGYTF.